This section outlines one T cell receptor (beta chain) sequence together with its context. The antigen remains undetermined. The sample belongs to a study of T cell responses to AZD1222 COVID-19 vaccine. Study-wide findings and caveats: Sampling that yielded the repertoires occurred only after the peak T cell response. In a largely white British group with more females than males, clonal diversity was possibly underestimated. Epitopes outside B.1.351 and B.1.1.7 mutated regions reportedly drew nearly half of spike TCRs.

This CDR3 has 17 amino acids. V was clipped by 1 base and J by 5 bases, with 20 bases between them. The germline CDR1 and CDR2 sequences are SGHVT and SQSDAQ. The method was immunoSEQ multiplex PCR; TCRdb's version includes in-frame clones alone and lacks a portion of them. The data show about 150,000 clones, roughly nine tenths seen once. This sequence joins TRBV7-4 and TRBJ1-1; possibly TRBD1 for D (5 bases). The source is an adult who had recovered from COVID-19. Sequencing was performed on peripheral blood, taken after recovery from COVID-19. CDR3: CASSLGARDLTMTEAFF. In DNA form, the CDR3 reads TGTGCCAGCAGCTTAGGGGCGAGGGACCTCACGATGACTGAAGCTTTCTTT.